This TCR beta chain was identified during a study of cytomegalovirus exposure and HLA in healthy donors. General study points: Rare sequences made up most TCRs, while some public TCRs were found in many donors. Confirmation was obtained in vitro that a few CMV-associated chains are specific for CMV antigens. Cytomegalovirus status was reportedly diagnosed by the classifier with high sensitivity and specificity.

The donors were members of the roughly 120-subject validation cohort (separate from the approximately 670-subject first cohort). This CDR3 contains 15 residues. Trimming took 1 base from V and 3 from J; bases not matched to a gene: 4. Per the germline V gene, CDR1 is MNHNS and CDR2 is SASEGT. Remarks on this clone: Antigen specificity is unknown.

Only in-frame clones appear in the TCRdb table, and some are missing; sequencing was by immunoSEQ multiplex PCR. This sample carries 200,000 or so clones, 84% of them seen once, and the ten largest clones take approximately 7%. Material for sequencing was PBMCs. The clonotype originates from a man between 18 and 35 years old in good health and CMV-seropositive. The genes are TRBV6-1 and TRBJ2-7, with 9 positions matching TRBD1. The CDR3 DNA reads TGTGCCAGCAGTGAAGATGGACAGGGGCTCTACGAGCAGTACTTC. It codes for CASSEDGQGLYEQYF.